The text below deals with one T cell receptor (beta chain). It has no known antigen specificity. Per-base qualities were not stored, and no clone one base away is much larger. The trial excluded patients who had a history of autoimmune disease or were on systemic immunosuppression. Peripheral blood for TCR sequencing was drawn from every dose cohort at baseline, at cycle 4 day 1 and at cycle 7 day 1. The samples were taken from a phase I, first-in-human, multicenter, open-label dose-escalation trial of ivuxolimab. Adults with locally advanced or metastatic melanoma, renal cell carcinoma, hepatocellular carcinoma or head and neck squamous cell carcinoma were enrolled in the trial. Before TCR sequencing, CD4+ T cells and CD8+ T cells were sorted from peripheral blood as separate populations. These data belong to a study of OX40 agonist ivuxolimab in advanced cancers. For the study in its entirety: Ivuxolimab was a fully human IgG2 agonistic monoclonal antibody targeting the costimulatory receptor OX40 (CD134). Prior anti-PD-1, anti-PD-L1 or anti-CTLA-4 therapy was permitted, and approximately 41% of dose-escalation patients had received checkpoint inhibitors. The point of sequencing TCRbeta in the periphery was to test whether ivuxolimab changed TCR sequence diversity and drove clonal T-cell expansion. The paper describes the monotherapy dose-escalation part (N ≈ 52 patients) of the phase I trial of ivuxolimab. In the dose-escalation cohort, approximately 83% of patients were male, and the mean age was approximately 60 years with a range of roughly 20 to 80. Intravenous ivuxolimab was administered to patients every 2 weeks at six dose levels: 0.01, 0.1, 0.3, 1.5, 3 and 10 mg/kg. Three dose-escalation patients achieved partial responses, one with hepatocellular carcinoma and two with cutaneous melanoma. Of the roughly 52 dose-escalation patients, hepatocellular carcinoma was present in around 20, melanoma in approximately 15, renal cell carcinoma in 9 and head and neck cancer in 9.

The CDR3 goes from the cysteine to the phenylalanine over 14 residues. CDR3 DNA only is kept here, 42 bases in frame from base 1. Overall study results and their limits: In partial responders in the 0.1-3.0 mg/kg groups, normalized peripheral clonal expansion was found to be among the lowest, especially among CD8+ T cells. After ivuxolimab, more expanded clones were found on average in CD8+ T cells than in CD4+ T cells. Low levels of normalized T-cell clonal expansion were also seen in some patients who did not respond. At doses of 0.1 to 3.0 mg/kg, clonal expansion of both CD4+ and CD8+ T cells in blood was seen between baseline and week 6. The antigen specificity of the clonally expanded peripheral T cells was not determined.

For sequencing of the TCRbeta CDR3 region, genomic DNA was extracted from the sorted cells. TCRbeta CDR3 regions were sequenced using the immunoSEQ Assay. The table comes from immuneACCESS by way of TCRdb, which keeps in-frame sequences with V and J called. Part of the clones is missing from these tables; in studies checked, under half for an unresolved V gene and the rest for unknown reasons. For this sample the table gives roughly 50,000 clones, of which 75% to 90% were detected only once. The top ten constitute roughly 12% of the sample. The input for sequencing was CD4+ or CD8+ T cells sorted from blood, taken in a trial of the OX40 agonist ivuxolimab. The V and J segments used are TRBV21-1 and TRBJ1-2. TRBV21-1 is assigned pseudogene status. The source of this sequence is an adult with an advanced solid tumor such as melanoma, head and neck, liver or kidney cancer. DNA sequence: TGTGCCAGCACCCAAAGTCCGTCGAACTATGGCTACACCTTC. The encoded protein is CASTQSPSNYGYTF.